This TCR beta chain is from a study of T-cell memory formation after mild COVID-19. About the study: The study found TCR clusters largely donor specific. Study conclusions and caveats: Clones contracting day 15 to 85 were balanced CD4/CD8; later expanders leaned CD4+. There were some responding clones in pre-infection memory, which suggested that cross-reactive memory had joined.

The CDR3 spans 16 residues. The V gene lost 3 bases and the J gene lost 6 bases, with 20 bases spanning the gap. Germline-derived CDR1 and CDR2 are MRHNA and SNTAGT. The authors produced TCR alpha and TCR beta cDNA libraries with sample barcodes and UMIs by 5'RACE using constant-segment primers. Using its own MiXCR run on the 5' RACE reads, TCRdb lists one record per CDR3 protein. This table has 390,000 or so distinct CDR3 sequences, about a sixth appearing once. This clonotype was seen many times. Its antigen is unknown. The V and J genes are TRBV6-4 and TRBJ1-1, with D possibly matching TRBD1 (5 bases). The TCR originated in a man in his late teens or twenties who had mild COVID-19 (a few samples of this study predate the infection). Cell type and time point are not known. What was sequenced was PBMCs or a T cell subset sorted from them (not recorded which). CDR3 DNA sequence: TGTGCCAGCAGTGAAGGAGAAGGGGCCGGGCACGCTGAAGCTTTCTTT. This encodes CASSEGEGAGHAEAFF.